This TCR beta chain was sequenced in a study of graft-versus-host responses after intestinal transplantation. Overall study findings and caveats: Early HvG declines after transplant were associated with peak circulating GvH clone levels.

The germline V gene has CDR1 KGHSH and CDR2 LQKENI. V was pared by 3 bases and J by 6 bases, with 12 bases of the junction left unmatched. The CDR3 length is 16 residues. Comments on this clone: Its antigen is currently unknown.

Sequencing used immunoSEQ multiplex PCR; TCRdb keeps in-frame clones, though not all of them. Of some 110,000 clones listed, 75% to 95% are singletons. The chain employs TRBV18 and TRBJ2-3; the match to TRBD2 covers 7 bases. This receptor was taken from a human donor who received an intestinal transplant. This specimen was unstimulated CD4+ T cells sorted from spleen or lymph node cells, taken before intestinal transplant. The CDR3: CASSPRPGLPRDTQYF. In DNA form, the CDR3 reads TGTGCCAGCTCACCCCGTCCGGGACTACCCAGGGATACGCAGTATTTT.